This T cell receptor beta chain was profiled in a study of shared clonotypes between healthy human individuals. General study results and limits: Of the naive CD4 clonotypes, roughly 5.2% were shared across a few donors.

Comment on this clone: Its matching antigen is unknown.

The V gene's germline CDR1 is MNHNY and CDR2 SVGAGI (reference sequence). The CDR3 is made up of 15 amino acids. Unmatched junction bases numbered 7, after V lost 2 bases and J lost 3 bases. Per the authors' pipeline: Junction-only immunoSEQ sequences carried no quality scores, so filtering differed. TCRdb keeps only in-frame clones here, not all; method: immunoSEQ multiplex PCR. V, J and clone size derive from that table, while D and trimming were established from the DNA sequence. The data contain some 1 million clones, more than 65% of them singletons. This receptor was identified in a man aged 18 to 30 in good health. The J gene is TRBJ2-7, the V gene TRBV6-6; TRBD1 agrees at 7 bases. Specimen: memory CD4+ T cells sorted from blood. Subset: CD45RA-negative fraction. The CDR3 loop reads CASSYPTRDSYEQYF. Here the CDR3 DNA reads TGTGCCAGCAGTTACCCGACCCGGGACAGCTACGAGCAGTACTTC.